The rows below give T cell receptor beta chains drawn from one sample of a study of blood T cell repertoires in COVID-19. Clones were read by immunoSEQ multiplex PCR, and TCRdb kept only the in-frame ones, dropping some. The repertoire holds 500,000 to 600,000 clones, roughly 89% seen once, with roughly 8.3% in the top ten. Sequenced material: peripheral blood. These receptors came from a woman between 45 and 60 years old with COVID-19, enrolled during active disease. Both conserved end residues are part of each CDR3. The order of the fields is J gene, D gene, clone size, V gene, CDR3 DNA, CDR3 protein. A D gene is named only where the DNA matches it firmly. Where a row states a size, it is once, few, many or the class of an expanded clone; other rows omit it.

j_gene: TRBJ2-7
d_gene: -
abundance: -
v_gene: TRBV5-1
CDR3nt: TGCGCCAGCAGCCCTGGACAGTCGACGGGCGAGCAGTACTTC
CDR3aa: CASSPGQSTGEQYF

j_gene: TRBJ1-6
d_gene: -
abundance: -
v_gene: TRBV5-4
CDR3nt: TGTGCCAGCAGCTTGGACACGCCGCGGAATTCACCCCTCCACTTT
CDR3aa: CASSLDTPRNSPLHF

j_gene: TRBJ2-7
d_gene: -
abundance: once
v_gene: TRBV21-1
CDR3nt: TGTGCCAGCAGCAACCGGGACAGGGTCTACGAGCAGTACTTC
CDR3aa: CASSNRDRVYEQYF

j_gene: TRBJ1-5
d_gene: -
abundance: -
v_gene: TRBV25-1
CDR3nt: TGTGCCAGCAGTGAGGTCAGGGCTTCTCAGCCCCAGCATTTT
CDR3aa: CASSEVRASQPQHF

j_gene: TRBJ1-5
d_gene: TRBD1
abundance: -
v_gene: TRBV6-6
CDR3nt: TGTGCCAGCAGCCGACAGGGTCCCAATCAGCCCCAGCATTTT
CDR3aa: CASSRQGPNQPQHF

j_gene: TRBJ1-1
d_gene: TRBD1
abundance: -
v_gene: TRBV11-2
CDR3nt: TGTGCCAGCAGCTCCGGAGGGACAGGGGGCTACACTGAAGCTTTCTTT
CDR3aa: CASSSGGTGGYTEAFF

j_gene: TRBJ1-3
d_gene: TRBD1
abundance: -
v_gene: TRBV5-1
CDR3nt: TGCGCCAGCAGCCCCCAGACAGGGTCGGACACCATATATTTT
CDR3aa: CASSPQTGSDTIYF

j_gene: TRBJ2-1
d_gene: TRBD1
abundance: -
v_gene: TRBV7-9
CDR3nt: TGTGCCAGCAGGCCGGAAGCAGGGGGCTCCTACAATGAGCAGTTCTTC
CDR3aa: CASRPEAGGSYNEQFF

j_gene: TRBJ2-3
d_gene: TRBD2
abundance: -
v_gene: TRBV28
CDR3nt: TGTGCCAGCAGGAGATTCGGGGGGGCGGACGGTACGCAGTATTTT
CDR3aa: CASRRFGGADGTQYF

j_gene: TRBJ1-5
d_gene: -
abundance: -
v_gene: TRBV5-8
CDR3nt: TGTGCCAGCAGCTTGGGACAGCTTAGCAATCAGCCCCAGCATTTT
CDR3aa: CASSLGQLSNQPQHF

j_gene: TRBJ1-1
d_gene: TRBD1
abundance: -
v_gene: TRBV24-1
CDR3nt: TGTGCCACCAGTGTGGGCAGGGGGCGTTGGACTGAAGCTTTCTTT
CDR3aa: CATSVGRGRWTEAFF

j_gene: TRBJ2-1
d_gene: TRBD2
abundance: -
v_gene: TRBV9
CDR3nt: TGTGCCAGCAGCGTAGCCCAGCGGGGGCCAAGCTCCTACAATGAGCAGTTCTTC
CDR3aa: CASSVAQRGPSSYNEQFF

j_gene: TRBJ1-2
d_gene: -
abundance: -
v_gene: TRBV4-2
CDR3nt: TGTGCCAGCAGCCAGGGGTTTCGGGGAAACTATGGCTACACCTTC
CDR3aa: CASSQGFRGNYGYTF

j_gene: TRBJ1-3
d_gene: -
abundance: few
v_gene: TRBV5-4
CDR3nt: TGTGCCAGCAGCTTGGGCGGCGCCAGCTTAACTGGAAACACCATATATTTT
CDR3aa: CASSLGGASLTGNTIYF

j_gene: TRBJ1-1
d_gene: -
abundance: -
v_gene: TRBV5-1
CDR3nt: TGCGCCAGCAGCCGAGCCAGGTACACTGAAGCTTTCTTT
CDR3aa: CASSRARYTEAFF

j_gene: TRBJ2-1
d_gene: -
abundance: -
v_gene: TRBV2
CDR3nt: TGTGCCAGCCAAAGGGGCAGGGCCTTAGGAGGGGAGCAGTTCTTC
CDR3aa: CASQRGRALGGEQFF

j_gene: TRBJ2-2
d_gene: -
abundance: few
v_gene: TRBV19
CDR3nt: TGTGCCAGTAGTAGGACGGCGGGTAGGACCGGGGAGCTGTTTTTT
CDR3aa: CASSRTAGRTGELFF

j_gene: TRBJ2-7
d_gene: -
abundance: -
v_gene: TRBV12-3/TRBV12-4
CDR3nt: TGTGCCAGCAGCGACAGGATCAGCTACGAGCAGTACTTC
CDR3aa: CASSDRISYEQYF

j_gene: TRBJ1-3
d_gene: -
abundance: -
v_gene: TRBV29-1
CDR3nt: TGCAGCGTTGAAGATTCAGGGGCTGGAAACACCATATATTTT
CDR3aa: CSVEDSGAGNTIYF

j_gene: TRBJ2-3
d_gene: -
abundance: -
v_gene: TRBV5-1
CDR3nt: TGCGCCAGCAGCCTCCTAGGCGGGGTCGGAGATACGCAGTATTTT
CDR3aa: CASSLLGGVGDTQYF

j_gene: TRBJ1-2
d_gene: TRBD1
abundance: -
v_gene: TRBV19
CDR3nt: TGTGCCAGTAGTGGGGACAGGGCCCCCTATGGCTACACCTTC
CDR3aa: CASSGDRAPYGYTF

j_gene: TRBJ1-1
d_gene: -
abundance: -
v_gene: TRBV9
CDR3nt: TGTGCCAGCAGCGTAGCCTCCCTGAACACTGAAGCTTTCTTT
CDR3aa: CASSVASLNTEAFF

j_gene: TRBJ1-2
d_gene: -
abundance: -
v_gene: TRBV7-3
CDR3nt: TGTGCCAGCAGCTTATTTTCAGGGATGGGCTACACCTTC
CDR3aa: CASSLFSGMGYTF

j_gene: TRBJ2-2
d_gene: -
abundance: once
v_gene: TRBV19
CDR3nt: TGTGCCAGTAGGGAACAAAAACGGGACACCGGGGAGCTGTTTTTT
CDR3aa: CASREQKRDTGELFF

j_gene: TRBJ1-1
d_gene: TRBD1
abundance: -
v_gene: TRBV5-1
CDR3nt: TGCGCCAGCAGCTTGACAGGGGTCTCTGAAGCTTTCTTT
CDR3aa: CASSLTGVSEAFF

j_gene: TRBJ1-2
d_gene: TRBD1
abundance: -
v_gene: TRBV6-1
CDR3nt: TGTGCCAGCAGTGACAGGGCCTTCGGGACAGGGGGTCCCTATGGCTACACCTTC
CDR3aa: CASSDRAFGTGGPYGYTF

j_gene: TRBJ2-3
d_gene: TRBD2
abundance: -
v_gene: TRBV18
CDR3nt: TGTGCCAGCTCACCGGGACTATCCCCAGATACGCAGTATTTT
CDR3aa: CASSPGLSPDTQYF

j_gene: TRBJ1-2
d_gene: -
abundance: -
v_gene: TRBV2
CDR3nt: TGTGCCAGCGGAGCAGGCGGGGGCTACACCTTC
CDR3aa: CASGAGGGYTF

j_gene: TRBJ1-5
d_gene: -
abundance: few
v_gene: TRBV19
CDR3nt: TGTGCCAGTACATCGACAGGCCCGTATCCGTATAGCAATCAGCCCCAGCATTTT
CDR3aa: CASTSTGPYPYSNQPQHF

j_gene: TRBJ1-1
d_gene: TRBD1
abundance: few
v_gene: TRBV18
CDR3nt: TGTGCCAGCTCACCACAGGGGGCGAACACTGAAGCTTTCTTT
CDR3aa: CASSPQGANTEAFF

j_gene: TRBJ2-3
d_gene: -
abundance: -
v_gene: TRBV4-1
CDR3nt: TGCGCCAGCAAGACGGCGGGGCTCAGCACAGATACGCAGTATTTT
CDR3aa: CASKTAGLSTDTQYF